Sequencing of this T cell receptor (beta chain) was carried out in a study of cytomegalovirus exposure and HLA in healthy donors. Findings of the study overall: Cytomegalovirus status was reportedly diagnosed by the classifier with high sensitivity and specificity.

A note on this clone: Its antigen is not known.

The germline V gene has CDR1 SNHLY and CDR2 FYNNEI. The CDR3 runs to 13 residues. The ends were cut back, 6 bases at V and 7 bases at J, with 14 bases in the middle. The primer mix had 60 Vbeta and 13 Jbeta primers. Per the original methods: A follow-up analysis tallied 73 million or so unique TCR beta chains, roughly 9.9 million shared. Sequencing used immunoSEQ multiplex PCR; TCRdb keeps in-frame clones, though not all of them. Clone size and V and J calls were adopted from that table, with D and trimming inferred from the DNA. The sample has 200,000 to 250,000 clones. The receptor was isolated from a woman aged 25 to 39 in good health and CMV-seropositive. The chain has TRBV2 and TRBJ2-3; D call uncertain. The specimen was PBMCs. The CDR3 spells CASSPILENTQYF. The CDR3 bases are TGTGCCAGCAGCCCAATCCTAGAAAATACGCAGTATTTT. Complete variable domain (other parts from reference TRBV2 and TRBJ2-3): EPEVTQTPSHQVTQMGQEVILRCVPISNHLYFYWYRQILGQKVEFLVSFYNNEISEKSEIFDDQFSVERPDGSNFTLKIRSTKLEDSAMYFCASSPILENTQYFGPGTRLTVL.